Presented here are 28 T cell receptor beta chains from one specimen sequenced in a study of cytomegalovirus exposure and HLA in healthy donors. Primers: 60 Vbeta forward and 13 Jbeta reverse. Clones were sequenced by immunoSEQ multiplex PCR, and TCRdb holds only the in-frame ones, with some missing. The sample carries fewer than 200,000 clones, 82% recorded once. The sample was PBMCs. The source of these receptors is a man aged 50-59 years in good health and CMV-seropositive.

This chain uses TRBV21-1 with TRBJ2-5; TRBD1, the table's D call, lacks a check against the DNA. TRBV21-1 is a pseudogene locus. This CDR3 comprises 14 residues. CDR3 bases: TGTGCCAGCAGCCCAAAGGGGGAGAGAGAGACCCAGTACTTC. Protein: CASSPKGERETQYF.

V and J are TRBV5-5 and TRBJ2-5, with D tentatively TRBD2 (7 bases). TRBJ2-7 explains the end of the DNA better; the J call may be wrong. The CDR3 length is 15 residues. The germline CDR1 and CDR2 sequences are SGHKS and YYEKEE (reference sequence). CDR3 in DNA: TGTGCCAGCAGCTTGGTGCCGGGGGGCAGGTACGAGCAGTACTTC. It specifies CASSLVPGGRYEQYF.

The CDR3 protein is CASSVLSRTGELFF. CDR3 coding DNA: TGTGCCAGCAGCGTACTATCCCGCACCGGGGAGCTGTTTTTT. V is TRBV9 and J is TRBJ2-2; D is unclear. V shed 1 base and J shed 4 bases, with 8 bases lying between them. The germline V gene encodes CDR1 SGDLS and CDR2 YYNGEE. The CDR3 has 14 residues.

The chain uses TRBV7-9 and TRBJ1-6; a possible D gene is TRBD1 (5 bases). The CDR3 is 17 residues long. The germline V and J ends were trimmed by 1 base and 9 bases, with 19 bases remaining between them. Per germline, CDR1 SEHNR and CDR2 FQNEAQ (reference sequence). In nucleotides, the CDR3 is TGTGCCAGCAGCTTAGATTGGGCGGGGACGGGAAGTTCACCCCTCCACTTT. Amino acids: CASSLDWAGTGSSPLHF.

V and J are TRBV30 and TRBJ2-5; 10 nucleotides align to TRBD1. Germline V gene lookup returns CDR1 GTSNPN and CDR2 SVGIG (reference sequence). The junction had 7 bases not matched to a gene; V was cut back by 1 base and J by 5 bases. The CDR3 runs 15 residues. CDR3 in amino acids: CAWSGQGAGGETQYF. CDR3 nucleotides: TGTGCCTGGAGTGGACAGGGGGCTGGAGGGGAGACCCAGTACTTC.

This chain uses TRBV19 with TRBJ2-3; TRBD1 agrees at 7 bases. This CDR3 comprises 15 residues. From germline, CDR1 is LNHDA and CDR2 SQIVND (reference sequence). V shed 7 bases and J 0 bases; nucleotides not matched to a gene: 7. The CDR3 loop reads CASTRYRGSTDTQYF. The CDR3 DNA follows: TGTGCCAGTACCAGATACAGGGGAAGCACAGATACGCAGTATTTT.

The chain has TRBV18 and TRBJ2-7, with 14 positions matching TRBD2. Germline CDR1 KGHSH, CDR2 LQKENI. With 4 bases clipped from V and 6 bases from J, the junction kept 8 bases outside the gene matches. The CDR3 is 16 amino acids. CDR3 sequence (DNA): TGTGCCAGCTCACTGGGACTAGCGGGGGCCAACGGCGAGCAGTACTTC. Translated: CASSLGLAGANGEQYF. Variable domain in full (rest from reference TRBV18 and TRBJ2-7): NAGVMQNPRHLVRRRGQEARLRCSPMKGHSHVYWYRQLPEEGLKFMVYLQKENIIDESGMPKERFSAEFPKEGPSILRIQQVVRGDSAAYFCASSLGLAGANGEQYFGPGTRLTVT.

This clone was detected only a few times. This chain connects TRBV9 to TRBJ2-3, with 11 bases aligning to TRBD1. V dropped 4 bases and J dropped 2; count of bases not matched to a gene: 6. This CDR3 has 16 amino acids. Germline values: CDR1 SGDLS, CDR2 YYNGEE. The CDR3 DNA sequence: TGTGCCAGCAGCATCCGGACAGGGGGCATCACAGATACGCAGTATTTT. Protein: CASSIRTGGITDTQYF. The complete variable domain, with remaining parts taken from reference TRBV9 and TRBJ2-3, reads DSGVTQTPKHLITATGQRVTLRCSPRSGDLSVYWYQQSLDQGLQFLIQYYNGEERAKGNILERFSAQQFPDLHSELNLSSLELGDSALYFCASSIRTGGITDTQYFGPGTRLTVL.

This chain uses TRBV5-6 with TRBJ2-5; D might be TRBD1 (5 bases). CDR3 length equals 11 residues. Germline CDR1 reads SGHDT; CDR2 reads YYEEEE. The germline V and J ends were trimmed by 7 bases and 5 bases, with 9 bases remaining between them. The CDR3 DNA reads TGTGCCAGCGGATCAGGGGAGACCCAGTACTTC. Its translation: CASGSGETQYF.

This sequence joins TRBV2 and TRBJ1-6; D is unresolved. Trimming took 8 bases from V and 5 from J, leaving 7 bases between them. This CDR3 is 12 amino acids long. Per germline, CDR1 SNHLY and CDR2 FYNNEI. Here the CDR3 DNA reads TGTGCCAGCTGCCGGGATAATTCACCCCTCCACTTT. Protein product: CASCRDNSPLHF.

J is TRBJ2-5 and V is TRBV5-4; 10 nucleotides agree with TRBD2. The J segment lost 2 bases and the V segment lost 3 bases, leaving 4 bases of the junction unmatched. The CDR3 is 15 residues long. Per germline, CDR1 SGHNT and CDR2 YYREEE (reference sequence). CDR3 region: CASSWRTSGQETQYF. The CDR3 nucleotides read TGTGCCAGCAGCTGGAGGACTAGCGGACAAGAGACCCAGTACTTC.

The rearrangement joins TRBV5-4 to TRBJ2-7, with a tentative D call TRBD2 (5 bases). V was cut by 2 bases and J by 8 bases, with 11 bases left in between. Looked up from germline, CDR1 is SGHNT and CDR2 is YYREEE (reference sequence). The CDR3 extends over 12 amino acids. The CDR3 sequence is CASSLDGMKQYF. The CDR3 nucleotides read TGTGCCAGCAGCTTAGACGGGATGAAGCAGTACTTC.

This chain joins TRBV28 and TRBJ1-2; D remains ambiguous. Germline V CDR1 and CDR2: MDHEN, SYDVKM. CDR3 length: 14 residues. Trimming left V 5 bases short and J 2 bases short, with 12 bases between. CDR3 DNA sequence: TGTGCCAGCAGTCCCTTGCCGGAGAACTATGGCTACACCTTC. Protein sequence: CASSPLPENYGYTF.

The J gene is TRBJ1-2, the V gene TRBV4-2, with 8 bases that match TRBD1. Trimming removed 2 bases from V and 5 bases from J; junction bases left unmatched: 13. In germline, CDR1 is LGHNA, CDR2 YNFKEQ. This CDR3 contains 17 residues. The CDR3 loop is CASSQSQGAGIGYGYTF. CDR3 nucleotide sequence: TGTGCCAGCAGCCAATCGCAGGGGGCAGGGATAGGGTATGGCTACACCTTC.

This rearrangement joins TRBV11-2 to TRBJ2-3; TRBD1 might be the D (6 bases). Deletions cut 5 bases from V and 2 bases from J, with 11 bases between. This CDR3 is built from 14 residues. Germline V CDR1 and CDR2: SGHAT, FQNNGV. CDR3 bases: TGTGCCAGCAGCAGCCGACAGGCCACAGATACGCAGTATTTT. Its translation: CASSSRQATDTQYF.

The V call is TRBV28, the J call TRBJ2-1; 13 nucleotides agree with TRBD2. CDR3 length: 19 amino acids. The germline gives CDR1 MDHEN, CDR2 SYDVKM. The V gene end was trimmed by 4 bases and the J gene end by 3 bases; junction bases not matched to a gene: 12. Here the CDR3 DNA reads TGTGCCAGCAGTTCCCAGAGGGTACTAGCGGGAGGGGGCTACAATGAGCAGTTCTTC. It is translated as CASSSQRVLAGGGYNEQFF.

The chain links TRBV7-2 to TRBJ2-2; TRBD2 might be the D (5 bases). In germline, CDR1 is SGHTA, CDR2 FQGNSA. Trimming took 7 bases from V and 8 from J, leaving 17 bases between them. The CDR3 extends over 14 amino acids. CDR3 sequence reads: CASTPLFRGGELFF. The CDR3 DNA is TGTGCCAGCACCCCATTGTTCCGGGGAGGGGAGCTGTTTTTT. The full variable domain, completed using reference TRBV7-2 and TRBJ2-2, is GAGVSQSPSNKVTEKGKDVELRCDPISGHTALYWYRQSLGQGLEFLIYFQGNSAPDKSGLPSDRFSAERTGGSVSTLTIQRTQQEDSAVYLCASTPLFRGGELFFGEGSRLTVL.

The rearrangement links TRBV6-6 to TRBJ2-6; maybe TRBD2 (5 bases). The germline CDR1 and CDR2 sequences are MNHNY and SVGAGI (reference sequence). V lost 2 bases and J lost 0, with 8 bases in between. The CDR3 totals 16 residues. CDR3 region: CASSYRGDSGANVLTF. The CDR3 nucleotides read TGTGCCAGCAGTTACCGGGGTGACTCTGGGGCCAACGTCCTGACTTTC.

The V call is TRBV30, the J call TRBJ2-1; 16 bases align to TRBD2. Germline loops: CDR1 GTSNPN, CDR2 SVGIG (reference sequence). J gave up 12 bases and V 4 bases, and 9 bases lay outside the gene matches. This CDR3 spans 15 amino acids. CDR3 protein: CAWNRPGLAGGWQFF. In DNA, the CDR3 is TGTGCCTGGAACCGTCCGGGACTAGCGGGAGGGTGGCAGTTCTTC. Full variable domain (outside the CDR3, taken from reference TRBV30 and TRBJ2-1): SQTIHQWPATLVQPVGSPLSLECTVEGTSNPNLYWYRQAAGRGLQLLFYSVGIGQISSEVPQNLSASRPQDRQFILSSKKLLLSDSGFYLCAWNRPGLAGGWQFFGPGTRLTVL.

The rearrangement links TRBV28 to TRBJ2-1; TRBD1 might be the D (5 bases). The CDR3 is 15 residues long. Germline loops: CDR1 MDHEN, CDR2 SYDVKM. The V and J ends lost 11 bases and 4 bases respectively, with 21 bases between them. The CDR3: CAASAAGLLYNEQFF. The CDR3 bases are TGTGCCGCGTCTGCGGCAGGGTTATTGTACAATGAGCAGTTCTTC.

The V gene is TRBV6-6, the J gene TRBJ2-7, with TRBD1 matching 9 bases. V shed 10 bases and J 2 bases; nucleotides not matched to a gene: 9. There are 14 residues in the CDR3. Germline V CDR1 and CDR2: MNHNY, SVGAGI (reference sequence). DNA of the CDR3: TGTGCCACTCAACCCGGGACAGGGACCTACGAGCAGTACTTC. It translates to CATQPGTGTYEQYF.

This chain connects TRBV7-3 to TRBJ2-1; D call uncertain. CDR1 is SGHTA, CDR2 FQGTGA, per germline. This CDR3 spans 12 amino acids. V lost 6 bases, J lost 5 bases, and 8 bases lay in between. The CDR3 reads CASSNLDNEQFF. In DNA, the CDR3 is TGTGCCAGCAGTAACTTGGACAATGAGCAGTTCTTC.

The chain links TRBV19 to TRBJ2-5; 7 bases are shared with TRBD2. The CDR3 is made up of 12 amino acids. Germline CDR1 is LNHDA and CDR2 is SQIVND (reference sequence). The V and J ends lost 3 bases and 7 bases, in that order; junction bases with no gene match: 2. The CDR3 DNA reads TGTGCCAGTAGTATCCCGGGGGGGACCCAGTACTTC. Its protein is CASSIPGGTQYF.

The chain combines TRBV19 with TRBJ1-2; a weak D match, TRBD1 (6 bases). The CDR3 is 13 amino acids. Germline CDR1 and CDR2: LNHDA and SQIVND (reference sequence). Trimming left V 3 bases short and J 3 bases short, with 8 bases between. In DNA form, the CDR3 reads TGTGCCAGTAGTATGGACAGAGACTATGGCTACACCTTC. Translating gives CASSMDRDYGYTF.

This chain connects TRBV19 to TRBJ1-1; D perhaps matches TRBD1 (6 bases). CDR3 size: 13 residues. V gave up 5 bases and J gave up 5 bases, with 12 bases separating them. Germline V gene lookup returns CDR1 LNHDA and CDR2 SQIVND (reference sequence). This CDR3 is CASSLRGRTEAFF. CDR3 nucleotide sequence: TGTGCCAGTAGTCTCAGGGGTCGGACTGAAGCTTTCTTT.

V and J are TRBV7-2 and TRBJ1-5; D is undetermined. V dropped 3 bases and J dropped 6 bases, with 12 bases sitting between them. Germline V gene lookup returns CDR1 SGHTA and CDR2 FQGNSA. The CDR3 length is 14 residues. DNA of the CDR3: TGTGCCAGCAGCTTGGTCGGGAAGGGTCAGCCCCAGCATTTT. Amino acids: CASSLVGKGQPQHF.

The chain uses TRBV18 and TRBJ2-5; TRBD2 agrees at 13 bases. The CDR3 totals 17 residues. Germline V CDR1 and CDR2: KGHSH, LQKENI. V lost 1 base, J lost 2 bases, and 4 bases stayed unmatched. CDR3 DNA sequence: TGTGCCAGCTCACCACGGACTAGCGGGAGTAAGCAAGAGACCCAGTACTTC. Protein sequence: CASSPRTSGSKQETQYF.

This chain connects TRBV28 to TRBJ2-2; possible D gene TRBD2, 5 bases. The CDR3 runs 15 residues. Looked up from germline, CDR1 is MDHEN and CDR2 is SYDVKM. The ends were cut back, 6 bases at V and 4 bases at J, with 15 bases in the middle. The CDR3 nucleotides read TGTGCCAGCAGCCGCAATCACGGAGGCACCGGGGAGCTGTTTTTT. It yields the protein CASSRNHGGTGELFF.